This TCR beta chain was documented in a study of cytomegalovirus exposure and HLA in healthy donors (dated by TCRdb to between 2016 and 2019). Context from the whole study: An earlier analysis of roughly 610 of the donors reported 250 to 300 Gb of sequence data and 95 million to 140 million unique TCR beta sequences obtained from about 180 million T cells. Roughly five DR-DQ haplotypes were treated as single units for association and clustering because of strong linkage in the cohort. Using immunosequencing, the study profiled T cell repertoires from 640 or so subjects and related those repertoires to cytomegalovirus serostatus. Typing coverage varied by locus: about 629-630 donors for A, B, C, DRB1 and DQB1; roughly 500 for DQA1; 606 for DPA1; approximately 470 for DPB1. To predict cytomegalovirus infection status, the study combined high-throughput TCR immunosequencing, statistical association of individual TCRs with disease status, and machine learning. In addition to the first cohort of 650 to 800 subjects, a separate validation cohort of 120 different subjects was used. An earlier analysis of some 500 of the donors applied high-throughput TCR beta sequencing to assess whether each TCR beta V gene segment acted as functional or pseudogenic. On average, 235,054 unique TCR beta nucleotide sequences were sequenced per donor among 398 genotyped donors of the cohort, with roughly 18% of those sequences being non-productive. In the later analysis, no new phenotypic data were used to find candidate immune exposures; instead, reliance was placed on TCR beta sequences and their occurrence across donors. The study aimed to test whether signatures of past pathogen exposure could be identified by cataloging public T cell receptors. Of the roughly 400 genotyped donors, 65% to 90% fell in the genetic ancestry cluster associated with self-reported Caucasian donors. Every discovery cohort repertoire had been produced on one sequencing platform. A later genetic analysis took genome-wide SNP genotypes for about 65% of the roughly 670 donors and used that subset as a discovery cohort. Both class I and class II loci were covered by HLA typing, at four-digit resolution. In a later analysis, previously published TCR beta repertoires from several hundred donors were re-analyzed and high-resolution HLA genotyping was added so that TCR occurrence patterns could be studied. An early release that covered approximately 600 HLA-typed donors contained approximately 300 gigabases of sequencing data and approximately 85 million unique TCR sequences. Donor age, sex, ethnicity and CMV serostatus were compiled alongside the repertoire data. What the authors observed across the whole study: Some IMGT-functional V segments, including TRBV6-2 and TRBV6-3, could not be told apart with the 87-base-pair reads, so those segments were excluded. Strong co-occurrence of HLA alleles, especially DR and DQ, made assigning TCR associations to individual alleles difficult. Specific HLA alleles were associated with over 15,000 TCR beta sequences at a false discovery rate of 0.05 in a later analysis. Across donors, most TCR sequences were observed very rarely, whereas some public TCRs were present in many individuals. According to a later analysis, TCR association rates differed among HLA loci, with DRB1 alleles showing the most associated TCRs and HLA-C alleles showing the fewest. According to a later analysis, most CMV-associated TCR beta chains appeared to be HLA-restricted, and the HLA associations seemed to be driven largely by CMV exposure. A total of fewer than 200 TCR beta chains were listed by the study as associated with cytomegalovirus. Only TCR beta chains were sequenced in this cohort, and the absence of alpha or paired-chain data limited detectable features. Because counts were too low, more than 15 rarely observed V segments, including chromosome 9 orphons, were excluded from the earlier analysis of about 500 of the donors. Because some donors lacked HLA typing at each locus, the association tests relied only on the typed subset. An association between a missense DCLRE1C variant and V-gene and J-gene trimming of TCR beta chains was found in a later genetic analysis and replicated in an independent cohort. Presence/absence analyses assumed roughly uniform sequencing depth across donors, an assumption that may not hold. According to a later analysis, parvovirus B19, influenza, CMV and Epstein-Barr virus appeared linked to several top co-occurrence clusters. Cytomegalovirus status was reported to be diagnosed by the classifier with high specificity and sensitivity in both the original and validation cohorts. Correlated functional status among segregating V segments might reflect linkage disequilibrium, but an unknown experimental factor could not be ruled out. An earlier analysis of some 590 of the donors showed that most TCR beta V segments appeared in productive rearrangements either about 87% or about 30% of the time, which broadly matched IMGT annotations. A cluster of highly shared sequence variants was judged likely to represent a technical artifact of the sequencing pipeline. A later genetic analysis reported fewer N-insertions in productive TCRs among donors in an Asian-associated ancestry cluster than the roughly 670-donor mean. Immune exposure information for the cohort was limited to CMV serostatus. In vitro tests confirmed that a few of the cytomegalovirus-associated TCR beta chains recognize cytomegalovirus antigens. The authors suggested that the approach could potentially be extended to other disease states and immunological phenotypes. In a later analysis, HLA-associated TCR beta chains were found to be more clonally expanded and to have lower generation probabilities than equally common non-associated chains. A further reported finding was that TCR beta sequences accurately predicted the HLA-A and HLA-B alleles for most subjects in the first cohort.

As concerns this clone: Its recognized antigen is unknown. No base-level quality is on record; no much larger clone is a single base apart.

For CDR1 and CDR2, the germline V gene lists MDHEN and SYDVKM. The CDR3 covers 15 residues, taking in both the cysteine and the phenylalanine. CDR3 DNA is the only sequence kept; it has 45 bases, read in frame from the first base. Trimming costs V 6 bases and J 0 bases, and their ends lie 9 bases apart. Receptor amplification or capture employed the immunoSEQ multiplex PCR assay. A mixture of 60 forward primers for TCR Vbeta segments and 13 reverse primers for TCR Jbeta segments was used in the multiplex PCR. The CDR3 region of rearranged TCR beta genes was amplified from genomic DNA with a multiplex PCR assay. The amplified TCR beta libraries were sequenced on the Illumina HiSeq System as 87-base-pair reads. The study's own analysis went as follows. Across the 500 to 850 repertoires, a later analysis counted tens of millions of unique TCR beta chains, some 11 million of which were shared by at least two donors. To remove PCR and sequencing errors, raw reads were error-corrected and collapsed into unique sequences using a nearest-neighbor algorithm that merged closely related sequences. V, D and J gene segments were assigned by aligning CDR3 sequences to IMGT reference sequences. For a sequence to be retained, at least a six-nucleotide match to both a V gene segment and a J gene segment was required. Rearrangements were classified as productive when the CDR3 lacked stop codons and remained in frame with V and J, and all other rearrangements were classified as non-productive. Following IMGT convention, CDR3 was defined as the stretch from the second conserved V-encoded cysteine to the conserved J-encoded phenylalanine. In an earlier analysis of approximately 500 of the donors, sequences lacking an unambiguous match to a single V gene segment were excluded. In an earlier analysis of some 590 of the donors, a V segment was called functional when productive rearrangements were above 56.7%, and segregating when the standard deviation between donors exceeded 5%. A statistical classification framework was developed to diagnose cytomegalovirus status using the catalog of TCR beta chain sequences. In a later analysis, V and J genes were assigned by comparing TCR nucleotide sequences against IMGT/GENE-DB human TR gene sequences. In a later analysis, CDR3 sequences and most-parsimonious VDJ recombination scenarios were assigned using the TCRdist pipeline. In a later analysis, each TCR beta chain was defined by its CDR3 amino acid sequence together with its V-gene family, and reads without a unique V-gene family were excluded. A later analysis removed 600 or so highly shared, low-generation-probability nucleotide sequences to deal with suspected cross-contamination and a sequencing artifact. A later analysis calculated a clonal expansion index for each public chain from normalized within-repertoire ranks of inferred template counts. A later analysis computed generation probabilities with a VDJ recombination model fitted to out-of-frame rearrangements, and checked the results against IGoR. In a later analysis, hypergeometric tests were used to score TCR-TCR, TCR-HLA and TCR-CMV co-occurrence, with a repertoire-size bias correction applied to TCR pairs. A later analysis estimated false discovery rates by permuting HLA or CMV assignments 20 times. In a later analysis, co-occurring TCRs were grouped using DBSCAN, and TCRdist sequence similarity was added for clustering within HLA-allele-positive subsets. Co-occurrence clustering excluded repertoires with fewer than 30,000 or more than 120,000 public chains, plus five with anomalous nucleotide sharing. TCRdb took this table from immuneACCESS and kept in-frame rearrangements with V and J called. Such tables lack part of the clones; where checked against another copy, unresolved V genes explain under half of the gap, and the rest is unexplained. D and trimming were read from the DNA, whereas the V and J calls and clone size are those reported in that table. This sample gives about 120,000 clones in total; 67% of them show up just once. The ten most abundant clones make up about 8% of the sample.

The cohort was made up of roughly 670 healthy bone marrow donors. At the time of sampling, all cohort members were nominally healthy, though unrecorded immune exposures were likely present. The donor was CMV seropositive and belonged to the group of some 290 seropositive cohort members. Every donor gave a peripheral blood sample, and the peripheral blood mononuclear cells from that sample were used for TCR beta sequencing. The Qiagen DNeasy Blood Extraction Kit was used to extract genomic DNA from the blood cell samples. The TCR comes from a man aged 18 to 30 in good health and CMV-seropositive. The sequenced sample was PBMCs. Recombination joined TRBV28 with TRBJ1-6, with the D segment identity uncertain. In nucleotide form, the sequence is TGTGCCAGCAGCATAGGGAGCTCCTATAATTCACCCCTCCACTTT. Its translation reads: CASSIGSSYNSPLHF.